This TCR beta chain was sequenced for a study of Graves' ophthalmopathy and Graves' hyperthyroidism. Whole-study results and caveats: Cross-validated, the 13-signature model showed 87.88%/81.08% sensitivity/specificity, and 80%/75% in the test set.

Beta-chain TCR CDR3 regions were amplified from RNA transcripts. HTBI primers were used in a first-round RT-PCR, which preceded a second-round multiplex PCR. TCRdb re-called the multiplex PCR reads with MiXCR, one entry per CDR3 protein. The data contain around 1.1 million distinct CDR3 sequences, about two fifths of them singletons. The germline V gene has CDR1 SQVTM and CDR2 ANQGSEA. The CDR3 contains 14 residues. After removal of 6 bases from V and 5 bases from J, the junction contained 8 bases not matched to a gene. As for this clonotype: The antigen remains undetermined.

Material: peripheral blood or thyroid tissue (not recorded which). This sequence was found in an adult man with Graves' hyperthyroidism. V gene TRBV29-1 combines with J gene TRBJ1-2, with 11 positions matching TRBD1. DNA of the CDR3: TGCAGCGTCAGACTAGGACAGGGGGCGTATGGCTACACCTTC. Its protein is CSVRLGQGAYGYTF.